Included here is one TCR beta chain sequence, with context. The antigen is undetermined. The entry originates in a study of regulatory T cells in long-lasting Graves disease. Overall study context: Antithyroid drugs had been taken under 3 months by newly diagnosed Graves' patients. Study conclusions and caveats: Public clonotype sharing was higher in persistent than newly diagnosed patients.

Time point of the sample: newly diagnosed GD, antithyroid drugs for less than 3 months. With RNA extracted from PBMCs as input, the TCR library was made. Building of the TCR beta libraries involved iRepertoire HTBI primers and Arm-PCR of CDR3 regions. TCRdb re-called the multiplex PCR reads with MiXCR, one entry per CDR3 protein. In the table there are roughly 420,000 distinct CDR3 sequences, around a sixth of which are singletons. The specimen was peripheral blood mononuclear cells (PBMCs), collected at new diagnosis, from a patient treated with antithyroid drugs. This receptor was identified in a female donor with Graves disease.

This CDR3 is CASSRRGDYEQYF. The CDR3 coding sequence is TGTGCCAGTAGTCGTCGGGGGGACTACGAGCAGTACTTC. The genes are TRBV19 and TRBJ2-7, with 7 positions matching TRBD2. The germline V gene has CDR1 LNHDA and CDR2 SQIVND (reference sequence). V trimming: 5 bases; J trimming: 3 bases; junction bases outside the gene matches: 4. The CDR3 is 13 residues long.